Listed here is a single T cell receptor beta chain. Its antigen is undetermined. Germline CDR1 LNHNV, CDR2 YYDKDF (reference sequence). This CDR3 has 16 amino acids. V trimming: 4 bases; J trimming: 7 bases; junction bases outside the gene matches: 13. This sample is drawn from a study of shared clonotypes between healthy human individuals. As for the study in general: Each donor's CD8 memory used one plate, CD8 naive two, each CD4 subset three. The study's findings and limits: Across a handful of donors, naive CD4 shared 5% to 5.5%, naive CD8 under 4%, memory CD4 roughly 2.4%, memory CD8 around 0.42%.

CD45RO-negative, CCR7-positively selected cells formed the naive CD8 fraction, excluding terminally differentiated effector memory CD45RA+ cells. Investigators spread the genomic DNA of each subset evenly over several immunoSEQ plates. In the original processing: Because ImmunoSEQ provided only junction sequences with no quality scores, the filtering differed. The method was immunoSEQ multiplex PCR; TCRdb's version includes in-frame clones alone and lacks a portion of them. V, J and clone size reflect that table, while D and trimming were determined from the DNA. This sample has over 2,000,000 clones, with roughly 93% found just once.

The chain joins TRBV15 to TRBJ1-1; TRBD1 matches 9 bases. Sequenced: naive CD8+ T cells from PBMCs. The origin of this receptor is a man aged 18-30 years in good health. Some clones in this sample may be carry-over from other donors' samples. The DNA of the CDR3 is TGTGCCACCAGCACCTCCGAAGGGACAGGGCTTCATGAAGCTTTCTTT. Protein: CATSTSEGTGLHEAFF.